This TCR beta chain was sequenced in a study of T cells in Graves' hyperthyroidism and ophthalmopathy. The CDR3 has 14 amino acids. Germline V CDR1 and CDR2: SGHAT, FQNNGV. The V end lost 8 bases, the J end lost 2 bases, and 15 bases lay between the germline ends. Using RNA transcripts as the source, TCR beta CDR3 regions were amplified. First-round RT-PCR with HTBI primers amplified the TCR CDR3 region. TCRdb ran MiXCR on the multiplex PCR reads and lists one entry per CDR3 protein. The data show around 620,000 distinct CDR3 sequences, about 45% seen once. Sequenced input: peripheral blood or thyroid tissue (not recorded which). The J gene is TRBJ1-2, the V gene TRBV11-2, with D perhaps TRBD1 (6 bases). The TCR sequence derives from an adult woman with Graves' disease, either hyperthyroidism or ophthalmopathy (not recorded which). The CDR3 protein is CASGPPGANYGYTF. For the CDR3, the DNA is TGTGCCAGCGGTCCCCCGGGGGCGAACTATGGCTACACCTTC.